The sequence of this TCR beta chain was determined in a study of blood T cells in healthy people across ages. CDR1 and CDR2 (germline): GTSNPN, SVGIG (reference sequence). This CDR3 is 13 amino acids long. V lost 5 bases and J lost 4, with 14 bases in between. For the second PCR, which ran for about 6 to 11 cycles, a sample-barcoded 5' primer and a J-beta primer mix were used. TCRdb called the 5' RACE reads again in MiXCR, with one record for every CDR3 protein. Altogether about 720,000 distinct CDR3 sequences are present, roughly 25% being singletons, with the ten largest covering under 4.5%. Isolation yielded PBMCs, at least 6 million per sample, in every case. Total RNA was isolated from each sample in quantities of at least 5 micrograms. The same data also contributed to another study, on T cells of mothers and their children. From that paper: The yield was over 8.5 million TCR beta CDR3 reads from each mother and some 3 million from each child.

This receptor was identified in a boy younger than 18 in good health. Source material: blood. The J gene is TRBJ1-2, the V gene TRBV30; D is possibly TRBD1 (5 bases). The CDR3 region has the DNA TGTGCCTGGCTACTGGACACGCTCTATGGCTACACCTTC. Translated, it gives CAWLLDTLYGYTF.